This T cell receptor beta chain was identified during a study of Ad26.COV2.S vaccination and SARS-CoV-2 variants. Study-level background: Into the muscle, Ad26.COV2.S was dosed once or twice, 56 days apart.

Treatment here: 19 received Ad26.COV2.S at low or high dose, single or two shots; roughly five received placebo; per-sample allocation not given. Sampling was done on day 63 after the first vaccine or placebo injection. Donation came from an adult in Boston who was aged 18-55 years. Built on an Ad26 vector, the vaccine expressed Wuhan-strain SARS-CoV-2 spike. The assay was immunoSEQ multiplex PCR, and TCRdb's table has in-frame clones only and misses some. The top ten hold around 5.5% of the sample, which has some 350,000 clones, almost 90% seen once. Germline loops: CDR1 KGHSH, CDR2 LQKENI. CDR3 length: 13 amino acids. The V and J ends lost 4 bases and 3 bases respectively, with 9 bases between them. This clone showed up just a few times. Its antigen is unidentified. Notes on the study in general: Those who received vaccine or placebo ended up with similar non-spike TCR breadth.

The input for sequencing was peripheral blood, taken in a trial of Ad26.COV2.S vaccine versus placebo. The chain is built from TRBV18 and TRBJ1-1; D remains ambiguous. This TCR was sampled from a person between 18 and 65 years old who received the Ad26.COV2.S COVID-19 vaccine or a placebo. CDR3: CASSQNSDTEAFF. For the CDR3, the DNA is TGTGCCAGCTCACAGAACAGCGACACTGAAGCTTTCTTT. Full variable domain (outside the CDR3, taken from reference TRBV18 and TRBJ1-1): NAGVMQNPRHLVRRRGQEARLRCSPMKGHSHVYWYRQLPEEGLKFMVYLQKENIIDESGMPKERFSAEFPKEGPSILRIQQVVRGDSAAYFCASSQNSDTEAFFGQGTRLTVV.